The present entry profiles one T cell receptor (beta chain) with its context. Its antigen is currently not known. Base qualities were left out, and no much larger clone turns up one base away. The donors were roughly 39 Caucasian individuals from Russia, aged roughly 6 to 90 years, who were systemically healthy. Roughly 10 milliliters of peripheral blood were collected from each donor into EDTA-treated Vacutainer tubes. Ficoll-Paque density-gradient centrifugation was used to isolate PBMCs, with at least 6.5 million per sample. Trizol reagent was used to extract total RNA from PBMCs, with at least 5.5 micrograms per sample. The percentages of naive CD45RAhigh/CD27high T cells were determined by flow cytometry on a PBMC aliquot from every donor. The source of the sample is a study of blood T cells in healthy people across ages (dated by TCRdb to between 2014 and 2016). Study-wide context: Template switching captured roughly one uniquely barcoded TCR beta cDNA molecule per two T cells in model experiments. The study measured age-related changes in TCR beta repertoire diversity using deep sequencing normalized with unique cDNA molecular identifiers. The donors were divided into four age groups: young (average 16 years), middle-aged (approximately 39), aged (approximately 62) and long-lived (roughly 86). To avoid experimental bias, donors of different ages were distributed randomly across sequencing lanes. Two additional independent replicas of 1 million unique cDNA reads from the same blood draw were analyzed for two donors (one aged 18 to 30 and one aged 80 or older).

Library preparation employed 5' RACE. The sequencer listed for this sample is Illumina HiSeq 2500. A second PCR of about 6 to 12 cycles was run with a J-beta primer mix and a sample-barcoded 5' primer. A template-switch 5' adaptor carrying 12 random nucleotides introduced a unique molecular identifier onto each TCR beta cDNA molecule. Each sample yielded at least 3 million CDR3-containing paired-end reads. The Mint cDNA synthesis kit, primed by a TRBC-specific oligonucleotide, was used to synthesize first-strand cDNA from all RNA. After uracil-DNA glycosylase treatment, a first 18-cycle PCR used universal primers M1SS and BC2_uni_R on all cDNA. In the source study's methods: Each sample was normalized by randomly selecting 1 million high-quality reads, each carrying a distinct molecular identifier. Instead of being binned into consensus sequences, reads with shared molecular identifiers were discarded. CDR3 identification, clonotype clustering and error correction used MiTCR with a Q25 quality threshold and the strictest error-elimination algorithm. A nonparametric unseen species model using Euler transformation provided a lower-bound estimate of total TCR beta diversity. TCRdb reprocessing: public reads trimmed at Q25 with fastp, clones called with MiXCR, in-frame beta chains kept. Rows with one shared CDR3 protein collapse into an entry with the most common genes and DNA. Clone size and V and J calls follow TCRdb, not the original study. This sample is represented by fewer than 800,000 distinct CDR3 sequences; about 21% of them were singletons. Roughly 3.6% of the sample is taken by the ten largest.

Results and caveats for the whole study, not just this receptor: As age increased, observed TCR beta diversity per million T cells dropped in a roughly linear way, and a significant reduction was already evident by age 40. The percentage of naive T cells measured by flow cytometry correlated strongly with observed TCR beta diversity. Because the CMV infection status of the donors was unknown, age-related changes in expanded clonotypes may potentially have been confounded. Since profiling was done on bulk unsorted PBMCs, naive and antigen-experienced compartments could not be conclusively compared. Estimates of total diversity based on one million sequenced T cells were considered lower bounds and underestimates. Compared with the aged group, more naive CD4+ T cells, fewer expanded clones and increased TCR diversity were shown by the long-lived group, suggesting age selection.

This clonotype was obtained from a man between 65 and 80 years old in good health. Sequencing was done on a sample of blood.

CDR3 region: CASSPTGEEETQYF. The DNA sequence is TGTGCCAGCAGCCCCACAGGGGAGGAAGAGACCCAGTACTTC. This chain is built from TRBV25-1 and TRBJ2-5; a tentative D match to TRBD1 spans 7 bases. From the cysteine through the phenylalanine, the CDR3 covers 14 amino acids. The only DNA kept is the CDR3, 42 bases in frame from the first base. V is cut by 6 bases and J by 3 bases, and the space between the germline ends is 14 bases. The germline V gene sets CDR1 to MGHDK and CDR2 to SYGVNS.